The rows below give T cell receptor beta chains drawn from one sample of a study of T cell responses to AZD1222 COVID-19 vaccine. Some clones are missing from TCRdb's copy, which holds only in-frame ones; the method was immunoSEQ multiplex PCR. Here the sample spans about 200,000 clones, 90% to 95% being singletons. Sequenced here: peripheral blood, sampled 28 days after the second dose of the MenACWY control vaccine. The source of these receptors is an adult who received the MenACWY meningococcal vaccine as a control. CDR3s include the opening cysteine and the closing phenylalanine or tryptophan.

v_gene	j_gene	CDR3aa
TRBV6-5	TRBJ2-7	CASSEATSGYEQYF
TRBV2	TRBJ1-1	CASSGRTEAFF
TRBV9	TRBJ2-1	CASSVGFTSSYNEQFF
TRBV5-4	TRBJ2-7	CASSLAEEQYF
TRBV28	TRBJ1-4	CASSSREKLFF
TRBV29-1	TRBJ2-1	CSVPGLAGSYNEQFF
TRBV16	TRBJ1-3	CASSQFSPAGVGRNTIYF
TRBV5-4	TRBJ1-6	CASSLNRGAEGSSPLHF
TRBV7-2	TRBJ2-3	CASSLGASGADTQYF
TRBV3-1/TRBV3-2	TRBJ1-2	CASSQNGATAGNYGYTF
TRBV6-1	TRBJ1-2	CASSEGGGRGYGYTF
TRBV6-5	TRBJ1-2	CASSYNTGAGKYGYTF
TRBV29-1	TRBJ2-5	CSVSTVQETQYF
TRBV19	TRBJ1-2	CASSKDRTGANYGYTF
TRBV11-3	TRBJ2-2	CASSLATTGELFF
TRBV18	TRBJ2-7	CASSPGTAYEQYF
TRBV5-1	TRBJ1-1	CASSLSAHPNTEAFF
TRBV9	TRBJ1-1	CASSVGIGYYTEAFF
TRBV24-1	TRBJ1-4	CATSDRTGTGGEKLFF
TRBV28	TRBJ2-2	CASTSDPGELFF
TRBV27	TRBJ1-1	CASSFPGNTEAFF
TRBV11-1	TRBJ2-7	CASSVGTADYEQYF
TRBV7-2	TRBJ2-3	CASRAGLAAGDTQYF
TRBV19	TRBJ2-5	CASSIAGKALLPHF
TRBV24-1	TRBJ2-7	CATSDFGTREVEQYF
TRBV29-1	TRBJ1-1	CSVAREGMNTEAFF